This is a list of T cell receptor beta chains from one sample in a study of blood T cells in healthy people across ages. A single record per CDR3 protein comes from TCRdb applying MiXCR to the 5' RACE reads. The table shows 1.2 million to 1.5 million distinct CDR3 sequences, with about 40% occurring only once. The specimen was blood. Every receptor here comes from a woman between 18 and 29 years old in good health. Both conserved end residues are part of each CDR3. D genes are given only for firm matches. Clone sizes are given selectively: once, few, many, or a class where the clone is expanded.

-	TRBJ2-7	-	TRBV2	14	CASSEGRLAYEQYF	TGTGCCAGCAGTGAAGGGCGACTAGCCTACGAGCAGTACTTC
-	TRBJ2-7	-	TRBV18	13	CASSQTVFYEQYF	TGTGCCAGCTCACAGACAGTATTCTACGAGCAGTACTTC
-	TRBJ2-1	-	TRBV7-9	16	CASSLISGLWDNEQFF	TGTGCCAGCAGCTTAATTTCGGGACTCTGGGACAATGAGCAGTTCTTC
-	TRBJ1-1	-	TRBV10-3	11	CAISDETEAFF	TGTGCCATCAGTGATGAAACTGAAGCTTTCTTT
-	TRBJ2-2	-	TRBV29-1	13	CSGGAPNTGELFF	TGCAGCGGGGGGGCACCGAACACCGGGGAGCTGTTTTTT
TRBD2	TRBJ2-7	few	TRBV4-2	16	CASSQEPLSGVYEQYF	TGTGCCAGCAGCCAGGAACCTCTGAGCGGGGTCTACGAGCAGTACTTC
TRBD1	TRBJ2-7	-	TRBV12-3/TRBV12-4	14	CASSIRTGGREQYF	TGTGCCAGCAGTATTAGGACAGGGGGACGCGAGCAGTACTTC
-	TRBJ2-7	-	TRBV20-1	13	CSASSELLYEQYF	TGCAGTGCTAGTTCCGAGCTTTTATACGAGCAGTACTTC
TRBD2	TRBJ2-6	-	TRBV6-5	16	CASAGREGSGANVLTF	TGTGCCAGCGCGGGGAGGGAAGGCTCTGGGGCCAACGTCCTGACTTTC
TRBD2	TRBJ2-7	-	TRBV2	15	CTSSETLAGFNEQYF	TGTACCAGCAGTGAAACACTAGCGGGCTTCAACGAGCAGTACTTC
-	TRBJ1-6	-	TRBV6-5	18	CASSYRQGLGAFGSPLHF	TGTGCCAGCAGTTACCGGCAGGGGCTTGGCGCTTTTGGGTCACCCCTCCACTTT
-	TRBJ2-5	-	TRBV3-1	13	CASSHYEQETQYF	TGTGCCAGCAGCCATTATGAGCAAGAGACCCAGTACTTC
TRBD1	TRBJ1-2	-	TRBV5-4	19	CASSPKGTGTGGGWYGYTF	TGTGCCAGCAGCCCTAAAGGAACCGGGACAGGGGGCGGGTGGTATGGCTACACCTTC
-	TRBJ2-1	-	TRBV27	15	CASSLLGVRASEQFF	TGTGCCAGCAGTTTATTAGGGGTTCGCGCCAGTGAGCAGTTCTTC
-	TRBJ2-7	-	TRBV29-1	10	CSVVGTEQYF	TGCAGCGTTGTAGGAACCGAGCAGTACTTC
TRBD2	TRBJ2-5	few	TRBV5-1	15	CASTSSGVTEETQYF	TGCGCCAGCACCTCTAGCGGGGTGACCGAAGAGACCCAGTACTTC
-	TRBJ1-1	-	TRBV7-9	13	CASSLPQPTEAFF	TGTGCCAGCAGCTTACCCCAACCCACTGAAGCTTTCTTT
-	TRBJ2-7	-	TRBV6-1	14	CASTGENYSYEQYF	TGTGCCAGCACGGGGGAAAATTACTCCTACGAGCAGTACTTC
TRBD2	TRBJ2-2	-	TRBV3-1	16	CASSLLAGAGTGELFF	TGTGCCAGCAGCCTTCTAGCGGGGGCCGGCACCGGGGAGCTGTTTTTT
TRBD1	TRBJ1-5	-	TRBV28	15	CASSTGQGQGQPQHF	TGTGCCAGCAGTACTGGACAGGGACAAGGCCAGCCCCAGCATTTT